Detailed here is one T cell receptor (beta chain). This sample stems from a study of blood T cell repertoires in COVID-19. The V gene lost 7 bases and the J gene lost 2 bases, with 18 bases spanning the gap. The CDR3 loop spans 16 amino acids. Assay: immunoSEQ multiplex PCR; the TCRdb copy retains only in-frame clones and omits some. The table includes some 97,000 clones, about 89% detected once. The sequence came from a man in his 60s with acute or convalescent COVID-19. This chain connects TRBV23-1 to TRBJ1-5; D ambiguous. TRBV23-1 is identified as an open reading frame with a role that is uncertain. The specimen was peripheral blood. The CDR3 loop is CASMTWIDGGNQPQHF. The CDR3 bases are TGCGCCAGCATGACTTGGATCGACGGGGGCAATCAGCCCCAGCATTTT.